Shown below are 5 T cell receptor beta chains from a single sample sequenced in a study of neurological immune-mediated disorders. A single record per CDR3 protein comes from TCRdb applying MiXCR to the 5' RACE reads. The sample holds tens of thousands of distinct CDR3 sequences, 11% to 15% seen once. The specimen was PBMCs. These TCRs come from a woman aged 45-65 years in good health.

Many counts were recorded for this clonotype. The chain recombines TRBV28 with TRBJ2-3; D possibly matches TRBD1 or TRBD2 (5 bases each). This CDR3 region has 15 residues. Germline lookup yields CDR1 MDHEN and CDR2 SYDVKM. V lost 2 bases and J lost 1, with 10 bases in between. CDR3 in amino acids: CASSLARGGTDTQYF. The CDR3 DNA is TGTGCCAGCAGTTTAGCGCGAGGGGGCACAGATACGCAGTATTTT.

Many counts were recorded for this clonotype. The V gene is TRBV6-6, the J gene TRBJ1-4; tentative D call: TRBD1 (6 bases). There are 14 residues in the CDR3. V was clipped by 5 bases and J by 7 bases, with 14 bases between them. The germline V gene encodes CDR1 MNHNY and CDR2 SVGAGI (reference sequence). This CDR3 reads CASSPGVIGEKLFF. CDR3 coding DNA: TGTGCCAGCAGTCCAGGGGTGATAGGTGAAAAACTGTTTTTT.

This clonotype was found many times. V usage is TRBV10-3 and J usage is TRBJ1-1; the D gene is possibly TRBD1 (5 bases). The CDR3 is made up of 17 amino acids. V shed 0 bases and J shed 3 bases, with 17 bases lying between them. The germline CDR1 and CDR2 sequences are ENHRY and SYGVKD. In DNA, the CDR3 is TGTGCCATCAGTGAGTCTGTCGGTGGGGGTCGCGACACTGAAGCTTTCTTT. It specifies CAISESVGGGRDTEAFF.

This clonotype was detected ten times or more. The chain is built from TRBV5-1 and TRBJ2-1, with D hard to call. CDR1 is SGHRS, CDR2 YFSETQ, per germline. This CDR3 contains 13 residues. Trimming took off 3 bases at V and 9 bases at J, with 13 bases between the two ends. In DNA form, the CDR3 reads TGCGCCAGCAGCTCTCCGGCGGTAGGTGAGCAGTTCTTC. Translated: CASSSPAVGEQFF.

This clonotype was detected many times. V is TRBV7-9 and J is TRBJ1-1; unclear D gene. The V gene's germline CDR1 is SEHNR and CDR2 FQNEAQ (reference sequence). Trimming took 6 bases from V and 8 from J, leaving 13 bases between them. The CDR3 has 12 amino acids. CDR3 in DNA: TGTGCCAGCAGGAGATTGACGGGCGAAGCTTTCTTT. Its translation is CASRRLTGEAFF.